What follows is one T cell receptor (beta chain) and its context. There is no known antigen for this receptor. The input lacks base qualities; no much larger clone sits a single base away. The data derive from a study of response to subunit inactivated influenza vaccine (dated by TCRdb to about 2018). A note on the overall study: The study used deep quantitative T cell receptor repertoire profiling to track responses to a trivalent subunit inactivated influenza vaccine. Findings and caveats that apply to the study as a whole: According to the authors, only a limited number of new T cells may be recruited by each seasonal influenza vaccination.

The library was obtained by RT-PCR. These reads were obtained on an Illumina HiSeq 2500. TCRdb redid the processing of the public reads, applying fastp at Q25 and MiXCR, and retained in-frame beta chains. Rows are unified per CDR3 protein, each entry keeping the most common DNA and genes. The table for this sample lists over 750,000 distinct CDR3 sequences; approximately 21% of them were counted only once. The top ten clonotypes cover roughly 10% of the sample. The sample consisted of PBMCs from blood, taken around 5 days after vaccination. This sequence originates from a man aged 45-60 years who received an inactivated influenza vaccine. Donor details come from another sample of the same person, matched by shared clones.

The sequence in DNA is TGTGCCAGCTCACCCCTTCAGGAAGTACTAGCCAAAAACATTCAGTACTTC. Translated, this gives CASSPLQEVLAKNIQYF. In this chain, TRBV18 is recombined with TRBJ2-4; the D gene lacks a confident call. V gives up 3 bases and J gives up 0 bases, and the segment between their germline ends measures 15 bases. Reading the germline V gene gives CDR1 KGHSH and CDR2 LQKENI. Including cysteine and phenylalanine, the CDR3 has 17 amino acids. Of all the DNA, just the CDR3 is kept, 51 bases in frame from base 1.